The T cell receptor (beta chain) under discussion was sequenced for a study of metastatic and nonmetastatic thyroid tumors. In the study overall: From malignant and benign thyroid patients, repertoires in blood and in tumor or nodule tissue were compared.

In the authors' workflow: What underpinned the distant-metastasis classifier for papillary thyroid cancer was the set of CDR3 differences across clinicopathological groups. TCRdb re-clonotyped the PCR reads through MiXCR. It is TCRdb's table, rather than the study itself, that gives the V and J calls and clone size. Found here are 35,000 to 45,000 clones, 9.5% to 13% of them singletons; the top ten hold around 9%. CDR1 is DFQATT and CDR2 is SNEGSKA in the germline V gene (reference sequence). V was clipped by 0 bases and J by 9 bases; unmatched bases: 10. The CDR3 spans 16 residues. Nobody among the patients had been given any treatment before thyroid surgery. This clone was counted ten times or more. Its antigen is not known. Study-level points and caveats: Malignant thyroid tumors reportedly had TCR beta diversity that was significantly higher than in benign nodules, in blood and tumor.

This rearrangement joins TRBV20-1 to TRBJ2-7; 14 nucleotides line up with TRBD2. This receptor was identified in a male donor with papillary thyroid cancer or a benign thyroid nodule (not recorded which). Some clones in this sample may be carry-over from other donors' samples. Sequenced material: blood. This chain's CDR3 is CSAREFRLAGGPSQYF. The CDR3 bases are TGCAGTGCTAGAGAATTTCGACTAGCGGGAGGGCCATCGCAGTACTTC.